This T cell receptor (beta chain) was sequenced during a study of blood T cell repertoires in COVID-19. Across the whole study: The samples span acute and convalescent COVID-19 from the United States, Italy and Spain. From T cells, B-cell-depleted T cells, or PBMCs came the material, which was cDNA or gDNA.

The CDR3 is 13 amino acids. The V and J ends lost 7 bases and 7 bases respectively, with 14 bases between them. The authors' processing: Amplified reference gene primers provided the basis for estimating nucleated cell counts. Libraries were prepared by immunoSEQ multiplex PCR; TCRdb keeps only in-frame clonotypes and omits some of them. V and J calls and clone size follow that table, whereas D and trimming were derived from the DNA. This table has about 280,000 clones, 65% to 90% appearing once. This TCR was recovered from a man aged 45-65 years with active or convalescent COVID-19. Sequencing was performed on peripheral blood. V usage is TRBV12-3 or TRBV12-4 and J usage is TRBJ2-1; no clear D. CDR3 amino acids: CASTPTTSNEQFF. The DNA of the CDR3 is TGTGCCAGCACCCCCACAACATCGAATGAGCAGTTCTTC.